This passage covers 20 T cell receptor beta chains from one sample sequenced in a study of control samples from healthy donors and cancer patients. TCRdb's table, derived via immunoSEQ multiplex PCR, lists solely in-frame clones and lacks some. Of about 110,000 clones in the sample, around 89% were seen once. The sequenced sample was PBMCs. The receptors were gathered from a woman aged 55-75 years with lung cancer.

The chain couples TRBV3-1 (or the pseudogene TRBV3-2) to TRBJ2-7; 11 nucleotides match TRBD1. Looked up from germline, CDR1 is LGHDT and CDR2 is YNNKEL (reference sequence). The CDR3 runs 15 residues. V was clipped by 4 bases and J by 6 bases; unmatched bases: 8. Here the CDR3 reads CASSRSGTGGFEQYF. The CDR3 DNA sequence: TGTGCCAGCAGCCGCTCCGGGACAGGGGGATTCGAGCAGTACTTC.

CDR3 sequence (DNA): TGTGCCAGCAGTTTCGAGGGCAGACGTAATTCACCCCTCCACTTT. This codes for CASSFEGRRNSPLHF. The V call is TRBV27, the J call TRBJ1-6; D unclear. CDR3 length: 15 amino acids. V gave up 3 bases and J gave up 6 bases, with 12 bases separating them. Germline CDR1 MNHEY, CDR2 SMNVEV (reference sequence).

The chain employs TRBV7-2 and TRBJ2-3; 10 nucleotides agree with TRBD2. With 7 bases clipped from V and 3 bases from J, the junction kept 10 bases outside the gene matches. The CDR3 has 16 amino acids. Germline V gene sequence: CDR1 SGHTA, CDR2 FQGNSA. The CDR3, as DNA: TGTGCCAGCACCCTAGGAGCGGGGGGGCCGACAGATACGCAGTATTTT. The encoded protein is CASTLGAGGPTDTQYF.

The genes are TRBV6-1 and TRBJ1-2; D might be TRBD1 (6 bases). The germline gives CDR1 MNHNS, CDR2 SASEGT. Trimming left V 3 bases short and J 3 bases short, with 17 bases between. This CDR3 region has 16 residues. CDR3 amino acids: CASSDHRVVGDYGYTF. CDR3 in DNA: TGTGCCAGCAGTGATCACAGGGTGGTTGGGGACTATGGCTACACCTTC.

CDR3: CASSLEVGELFF. CDR3 coding DNA: TGTGCCAGCAGCTTAGAAGTAGGGGAGCTGTTTTTT. The V gene is TRBV7-2, the J gene TRBJ2-2; D remains unclear. CDR1 and CDR2 from the germline V gene are SGHTA and FQGNSA. There are 12 residues in the CDR3. V lost 1 base, J lost 8 bases, and 5 bases lay in between.

V and J are TRBV10-1 and TRBJ2-1, with D unclear. Trimming shortened V by 0 bases and J by 1 base, and 16 bases separated the two germline ends. This CDR3 contains 18 residues. In germline, CDR1 is WNHNN, CDR2 SYGVQD (reference sequence). The CDR3 is CASSESMFGQSSYNEQFF. In nucleotides, the CDR3 is TGCGCCAGCAGTGAGTCGATGTTCGGGCAGTCGTCCTACAATGAGCAGTTCTTC.

J is TRBJ1-2 and V is TRBV12-5; D is perhaps TRBD1 (5 bases). CDR1 LGHNT and CDR2 FRNRAP come from the germline V gene. The V end was cut by 4 bases, the J end by 0 bases, with 12 bases between. The CDR3 contains 15 residues. CDR3 residues: CASGSGTGANYGYTF. The DNA of the CDR3 is TGTGCTAGTGGTTCCGGGACGGGAGCTAACTATGGCTACACCTTC.

The chain combines TRBV28 with TRBJ2-3; perhaps D is TRBD1 or TRBD2 (5 bases each). V was shortened by 4 bases and J by 4 bases, with 12 bases between the two germline ends. Germline V lookup: CDR1 MDHEN, CDR2 SYDVKM. The CDR3 consists of 14 residues. This chain's CDR3 is CASSSGAPADTQYF. DNA for the CDR3: TGTGCCAGCAGTTCCGGGGCCCCGGCAGATACGCAGTATTTT.

The J gene is TRBJ1-2, the V gene TRBV6-5; 8 nucleotides align to TRBD1. The CDR3 has 15 residues. Trimming took 1 base from V and 8 from J; bases not matched to a gene: 9. Germline assignment: CDR1 MNHEY and CDR2 SVGAGI. CDR3 DNA sequence: TGTGCCAGCAGTTACTTGTCCAGGGGGCTAGAGGGCTACACCTTC. Protein product: CASSYLSRGLEGYTF.

The chain couples TRBV18 to TRBJ1-1; 9 bases fit TRBD1. Per the germline V gene, CDR1 is KGHSH and CDR2 is LQKENI. After removal of 3 bases from V and 5 bases from J, the junction contained 7 bases not matched to a gene. The CDR3 runs to 15 residues. The CDR3 DNA reads TGTGCCAGCTCACCCCTGACAGGGGGTAGTACTGAAGCTTTCTTT. This codes for CASSPLTGGSTEAFF.

CDR3 DNA sequence: TGTGCCAGCAGCTCCAGTACAGGGGGCTCCTACAATGAGCAGTTCTTC. Translation: CASSSSTGGSYNEQFF. This rearrangement joins TRBV7-9 to TRBJ2-1, with TRBD1 matching over 8 bases. Losses at the gene ends were 4 bases for V and 0 bases for J; bases not matched to a gene: 5. In germline, CDR1 is SEHNR, CDR2 FQNEAQ (reference sequence). The CDR3 covers 16 residues.

The J gene is TRBJ1-1, the V gene TRBV27, with D possibly TRBD1 on 5 matching bases. The CDR3 is made up of 13 amino acids. Germline V gene sequence: CDR1 MNHEY, CDR2 SMNVEV (reference sequence). V shed 6 bases and J shed 8 bases, with 16 bases lying between them. CDR3 sequence reads: CASRGQKLGEAFF. The DNA for the CDR3 is TGTGCCAGCAGGGGGCAGAAACTAGGGGAAGCTTTCTTT.

The V call is TRBV24-1, the J call TRBJ2-3; the D gene is possibly TRBD2 (6 bases). Germline loops: CDR1 KGHDR, CDR2 SFDVKD. This CDR3 has 14 amino acids. V dropped 4 bases and J dropped 1 base, with 8 bases sitting between them. The CDR3 DNA reads TGTGCCACCAGTGACTCTAGCGGCACAGATACGCAGTATTTT. This encodes CATSDSSGTDTQYF.

This clone has only a few counts. The gene calls are TRBV4-2 and TRBJ2-4; either TRBD1 or TRBD2 may fit D (6 bases each). Germline V gives CDR1 LGHNA, CDR2 YNFKEQ. V lost 0 bases and J 0 bases, leaving 12 bases between the germline ends. The CDR3 runs to 17 residues. DNA for the CDR3: TGTGCCAGCAGCCAAGATCTGGGGGGCCTAGCCAAAAACATTCAGTACTTC. Amino acid sequence: CASSQDLGGLAKNIQYF.

The chain employs TRBV27 and TRBJ1-4, with 9 bases that match TRBD1. CDR1 is MNHEY and CDR2 is SMNVEV in the germline V gene (reference sequence). The CDR3 loop spans 14 amino acids. V shed 4 bases and J 4 bases; nucleotides not matched to a gene: 1. CDR3 protein: CASSSDRGNEKLFF. The CDR3 nucleotides are TGTGCCAGCAGTTCGGACAGGGGTAATGAAAAACTGTTTTTT.

V is TRBV28 and J is TRBJ1-2; D gene unclear. The length of the CDR3 is 14 residues. Germline-derived CDR1 and CDR2 are MDHEN and SYDVKM. V was clipped by 5 bases and J by 3 bases, with 13 bases between them. For the CDR3, the DNA is TGTGCCAGCAGTCGAGTGACGGAATACTATGGCTACACCTTC. This sequence encodes CASSRVTEYYGYTF.

The rearrangement joins TRBV24-1 to TRBJ1-1; possible D gene TRBD1, 6 bases. The length of the CDR3 is 18 residues. Per the germline V gene, CDR1 is KGHDR and CDR2 is SFDVKD. V was shortened by 2 bases and J by 3 bases, with 21 bases between the two germline ends. CDR3 DNA: TGTGCCACCAGTGATTCGACAGGTCGAGCTGGGCGCGACACTGAAGCTTTCTTT. The encoded protein is CATSDSTGRAGRDTEAFF.

The chain is built from TRBV3-1 (or the pseudogene TRBV3-2) and TRBJ1-2; D call uncertain. The CDR3 has 12 residues. The germline V and J ends were trimmed by 0 bases and 5 bases, with 4 bases remaining between them. Germline CDR1 LGHDT, CDR2 YNNKEL (reference sequence). The CDR3 protein is CASSQDKYGYTF. CDR3 nucleotides: TGTGCCAGCAGCCAAGACAAGTATGGCTACACCTTC.

The rearrangement uses TRBV7-9 and TRBJ1-2, with 10 bases lining up with TRBD1. V lost 5 bases to trimming and J lost 7 bases; unmatched junction nucleotides: 7. CDR3 size: 14 residues. CDR1 and CDR2 from the germline V gene are SEHNR and FQNEAQ (reference sequence). CDR3 DNA sequence: TGTGCCAGCAGCCATAATGACAGGGGGCCTGGCTACACCTTC. Its translation is CASSHNDRGPGYTF.

The rearrangement uses TRBV11-3 and TRBJ2-1; 7 nucleotides match TRBD2. CDR1 and CDR2 (germline): SGHNT, YENEEA. The CDR3 length is 17 residues. V shed 6 bases, J shed 3 bases, and the junction held 14 bases outside the gene matches. The CDR3 is CASRTQGKLAVYNEQFF. CDR3 bases: TGTGCCAGCAGAACTCAAGGGAAGCTAGCGGTCTACAATGAGCAGTTCTTC.